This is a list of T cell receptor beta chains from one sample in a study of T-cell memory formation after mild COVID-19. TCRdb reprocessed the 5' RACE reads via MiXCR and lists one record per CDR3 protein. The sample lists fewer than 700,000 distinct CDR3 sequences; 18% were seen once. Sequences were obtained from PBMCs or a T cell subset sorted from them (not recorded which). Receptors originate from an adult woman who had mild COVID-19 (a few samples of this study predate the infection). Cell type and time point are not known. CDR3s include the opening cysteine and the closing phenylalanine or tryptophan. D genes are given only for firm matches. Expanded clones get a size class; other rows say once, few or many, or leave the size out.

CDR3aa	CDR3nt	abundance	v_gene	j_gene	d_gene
CSALPPPSSGANVLTF	TGCAGTGCTTTGCCCCCCCCCTCCTCTGGGGCCAACGTCCTGACTTTC	NA	TRBV20-1	TRBJ2-6	NA
CASSSIGHPSTGELFF	TGTGCCAGCAGTTCGATAGGACATCCTTCGACCGGGGAGCTGTTTTTT	many	TRBV28	TRBJ2-2	NA
CASSLIRGTGGNEQYF	TGTGCCAGCAGCTTAATTAGGGGGACAGGGGGCAACGAGCAGTACTTC	few	TRBV11-2	TRBJ2-7	TRBD1
CASRATGGPGYTF	TGTGCCAGCAGAGCTACAGGGGGTCCTGGCTACACCTTC	few	TRBV6-5	TRBJ1-2	TRBD1
CATRLGTGGTEAFF	TGTGCCACCAGACTCGGGACAGGGGGCACTGAAGCTTTCTTT	NA	TRBV15	TRBJ1-1	TRBD1
CSALANTGELFF	TGCAGTGCCTTAGCCAACACCGGGGAGCTGTTTTTT	few	TRBV20-1	TRBJ2-2	NA
CASSTQGRGWANTEAFF	TGTGCCAGCAGCACCCAGGGCAGGGGGTGGGCCAACACTGAAGCTTTCTTT	NA	TRBV7-8	TRBJ1-1	TRBD1
CASSLGSGAHGETQYF	TGTGCCAGCAGCTTAGGATCAGGGGCGCATGGAGAGACCCAGTACTTC	NA	TRBV5-4	TRBJ2-5	NA
CASSVDRPDTQYF	TGTGCCAGCAGCGTAGACAGGCCAGATACGCAGTATTTT	NA	TRBV9	TRBJ2-3	NA
CASYWKTGLGGHNEQFF	TGTGCCAGCTACTGGAAGACAGGGCTGGGAGGGCACAATGAGCAGTTCTTC	NA	TRBV21-1	TRBJ2-1	NA
CASSSRGPLYEQYF	TGTGCCAGCAGCTCCCGAGGCCCCCTCTACGAGCAGTACTTC	few	TRBV7-9	TRBJ2-7	NA
CAGSPPTGVSLTYGYTF	TGTGCCGGGTCCCCCCCTACAGGGGTATCTCTCACATATGGCTACACCTTC	NA	TRBV27	TRBJ1-2	TRBD1
CASSDEYIDYEQYF	TGTGCCAGCAGTGACGAATATATTGACTACGAGCAGTACTTC	few	TRBV25-1	TRBJ2-7	NA
CASETRQDYNEQFF	TGTGCCAGCGAGACCAGACAGGACTACAATGAGCAGTTCTTC	once	TRBV6-1	TRBJ2-1	NA
CASSSGTTNLQEQYF	TGTGCCAGCAGCTCCGGGACTACCAATCTGCAGGAGCAGTACTTC	few	TRBV7-8	TRBJ2-7	TRBD2
CASSLDMAGELFF	TGTGCCAGCAGTTTAGATATGGCCGGGGAGCTGTTTTTT	few	TRBV12-3/TRBV12-4	TRBJ2-2	NA